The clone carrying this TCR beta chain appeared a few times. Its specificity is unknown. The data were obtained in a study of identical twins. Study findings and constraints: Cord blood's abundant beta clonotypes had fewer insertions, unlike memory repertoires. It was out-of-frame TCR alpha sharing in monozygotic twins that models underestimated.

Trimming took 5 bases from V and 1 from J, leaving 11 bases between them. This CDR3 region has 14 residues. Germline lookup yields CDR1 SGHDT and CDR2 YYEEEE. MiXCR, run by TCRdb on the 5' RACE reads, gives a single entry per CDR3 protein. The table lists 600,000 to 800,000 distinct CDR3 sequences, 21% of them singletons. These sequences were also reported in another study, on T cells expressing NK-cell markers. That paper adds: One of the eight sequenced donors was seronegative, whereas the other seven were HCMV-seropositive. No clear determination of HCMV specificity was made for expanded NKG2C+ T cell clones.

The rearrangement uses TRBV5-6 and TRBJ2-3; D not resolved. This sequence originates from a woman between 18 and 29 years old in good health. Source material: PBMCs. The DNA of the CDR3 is TGTGCCAGCAGGGAGAATGGTGGCACAGATACGCAGTATTTT. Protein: CASRENGGTDTQYF.